This T cell receptor beta chain is from a study of T-cell memory formation after mild COVID-19. After removal of 1 base from V and 4 bases from J, the junction contained 9 bases not matched to a gene. The CDR3 totals 17 residues. CDR1 is MGHRA, CDR2 YSYEKL, per germline. A single record per CDR3 protein comes from TCRdb applying MiXCR to the 5' RACE reads. The sample has 280,000 or so distinct CDR3 sequences, less than 9.5% seen once. The clonotype originates from a man aged 18-30 years who had mild COVID-19 (a few samples of this study predate the infection). Cell type and time point are not known. The gene calls are TRBV4-1 and TRBJ2-3; 9 bases are a match to TRBD2. The sample consisted of PBMCs or a T cell subset sorted from them (not recorded which). CDR3 nucleotides: TGCGCCAGCAGCCAAGCTCCTGGAGGCGGGGGGGCAGATACGCAGTATTTT. Amino acids: CASSQAPGGGGADTQYF.